These 5 T cell receptor beta chains were all obtained from the same sample, sequenced in a study of T cell repertoires in cytomegalovirus infection. MiXCR, applied by TCRdb to the reads, yields one record per CDR3 protein. The sample has 54,000 or so distinct CDR3 sequences, about a third seen once. Which antigens these TCRs recognize remains unknown. The sequencing sample was made of PBMCs, sequenced either directly or after in vitro stimulation (not recorded which). The receptors stem from a human donor in good health (CMV status not recorded). Some clones in this sample may be carry-over from other donors' samples.

The chain employs TRBV20-1 and TRBJ1-6; TRBD1 might be the D (6 bases). Trimming removed 3 bases from V and 1 base from J, with 13 bases in between. This CDR3 has 16 residues. Germline V CDR1 and CDR2: DFQATT, SNEGSKA (reference sequence). The CDR3 loop reads CSASQQGGSYNSPLHF. The CDR3 region has the DNA TGCAGTGCTAGTCAACAGGGAGGGTCCTATAATTCACCCCTCCACTTT.

The chain couples TRBV9 to TRBJ1-6; no clear D. Between the trimmed V and J ends, which lost 4 bases and 8 bases, there was a span of 10 bases. The CDR3 length is 13 residues. Germline CDR1 is SGDLS and CDR2 is YYNGEE. The CDR3 DNA reads TGTGCCAGCAGCATCCTGAGTGATTCACCCCTCCACTTT. Amino acid sequence: CASSILSDSPLHF. Full variable domain (missing parts from reference TRBV9 and TRBJ1-6): DSGVTQTPKHLITATGQRVTLRCSPRSGDLSVYWYQQSLDQGLQFLIQYYNGEERAKGNILERFSAQQFPDLHSELNLSSLELGDSALYFCASSILSDSPLHFGNGTRLTVT.

This clonotype was found many times. The chain employs TRBV7-2 and TRBJ2-7, with TRBD1 matching over 9 bases. Per the germline V gene, CDR1 is SGHTA and CDR2 is FQGNSA. Trimming at V came to 3 bases and at J to 5 bases, leaving 5 bases not matched to a gene. CDR3 length equals 14 residues. CDR3 in DNA: TGTGCCAGCAGCTTGGGACAGGGCCTCCACGAGCAGTACTTC. This encodes CASSLGQGLHEQYF.

This clonotype has a count of ten or more. This chain uses TRBV7-9 with TRBJ2-5; maybe TRBD2 (5 bases). Per germline, CDR1 SEHNR and CDR2 FQNEAQ (reference sequence). CDR3 size: 14 residues. V was clipped by 6 bases and J by 3 bases, with 14 bases between them. The CDR3 reads CASSLPSREETQYF. Written as DNA, the CDR3 is TGTGCCAGCAGTTTGCCTAGCCGAGAAGAGACCCAGTACTTC. The full variable domain, completed using reference TRBV7-9 and TRBJ2-5, is DTGVSQNPRHKITKRGQNVTFRCDPISEHNRLYWYRQTLGQGPEFLTYFQNEAQLEKSRLLSDRFSAERPKGSFSTLEIQRTEQGDSAMYLCASSLPSREETQYFGPGTRLLVL.

This clonotype was seen a single time. This chain uses TRBV28 with TRBJ1-1; D is uncertain. The CDR3 runs 15 residues. Germline V gene sequence: CDR1 MDHEN, CDR2 SYDVKM. V shed 2 bases and J shed 3 bases, with 13 bases lying between them. CDR3 in DNA: TGTGCCAGCAGTTTACCGGAAGGAACGGACACTGAAGCTTTCTTT. As protein: CASSLPEGTDTEAFF.